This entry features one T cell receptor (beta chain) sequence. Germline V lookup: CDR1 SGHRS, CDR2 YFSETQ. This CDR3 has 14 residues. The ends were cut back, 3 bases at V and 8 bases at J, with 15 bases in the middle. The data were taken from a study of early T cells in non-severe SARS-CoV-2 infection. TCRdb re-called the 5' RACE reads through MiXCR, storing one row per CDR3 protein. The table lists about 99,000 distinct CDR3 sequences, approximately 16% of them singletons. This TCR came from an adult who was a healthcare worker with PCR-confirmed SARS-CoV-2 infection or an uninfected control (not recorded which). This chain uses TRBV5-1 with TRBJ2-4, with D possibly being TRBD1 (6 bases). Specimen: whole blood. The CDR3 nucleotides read TGCGCCAGCAGCTCCGTTGGGGGCAGGGACATTCAGTACTTC. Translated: CASSSVGGRDIQYF.